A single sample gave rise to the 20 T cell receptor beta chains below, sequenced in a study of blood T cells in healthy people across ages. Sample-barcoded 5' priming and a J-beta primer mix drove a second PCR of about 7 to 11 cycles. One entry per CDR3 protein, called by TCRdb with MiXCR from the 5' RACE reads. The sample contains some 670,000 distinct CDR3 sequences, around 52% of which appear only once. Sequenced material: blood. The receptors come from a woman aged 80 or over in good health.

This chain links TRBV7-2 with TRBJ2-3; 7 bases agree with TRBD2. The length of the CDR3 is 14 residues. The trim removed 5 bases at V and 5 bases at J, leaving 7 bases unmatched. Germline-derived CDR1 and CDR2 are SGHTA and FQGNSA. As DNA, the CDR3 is TGTGCCAGCAGCCTCCCGACTAGCCTAGATACGCAGTATTTT. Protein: CASSLPTSLDTQYF.

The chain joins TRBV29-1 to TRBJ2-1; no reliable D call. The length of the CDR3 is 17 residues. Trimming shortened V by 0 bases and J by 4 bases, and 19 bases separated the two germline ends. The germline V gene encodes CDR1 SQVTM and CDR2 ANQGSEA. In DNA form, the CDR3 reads TGCAGCGTTGAAGATTTTGGGCAATCTCACCCTTACAATGAGCAGTTCTTC. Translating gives CSVEDFGQSHPYNEQFF.

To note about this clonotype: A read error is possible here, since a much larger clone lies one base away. CDR3 loop: CASSEYWGDEQYF. The CDR3 DNA is TGTGCCAGCAGTGAATATTGGGGAGATGAGCAGTACTTC. This rearrangement joins TRBV2 to TRBJ2-5, with D possibly being TRBD2 (5 bases). This CDR3 has 13 residues. V was clipped by 2 bases and J by 11 bases, with 15 bases between them. Germline lookup yields CDR1 SNHLY and CDR2 FYNNEI.

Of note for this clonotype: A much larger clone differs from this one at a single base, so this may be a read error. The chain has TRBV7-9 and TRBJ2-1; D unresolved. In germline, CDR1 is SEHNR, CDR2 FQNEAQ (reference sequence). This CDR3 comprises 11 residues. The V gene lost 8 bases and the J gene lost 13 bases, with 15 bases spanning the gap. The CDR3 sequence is CASGPKETQFF. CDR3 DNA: TGTGCCAGCGGCCCCAAGGAGACCCAGTTCTTC.

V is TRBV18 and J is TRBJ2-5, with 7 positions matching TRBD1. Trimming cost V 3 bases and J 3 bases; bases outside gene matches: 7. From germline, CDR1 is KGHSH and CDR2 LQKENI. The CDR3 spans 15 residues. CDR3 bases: TGTGCCAGCTCACCCTATAGAGACAGGGAAGAGACCCAGTACTTC. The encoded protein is CASSPYRDREETQYF. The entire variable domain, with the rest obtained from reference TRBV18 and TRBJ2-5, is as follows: NAGVMQNPRHLVRRRGQEARLRCSPMKGHSHVYWYRQLPEEGLKFMVYLQKENIIDESGMPKERFSAEFPKEGPSILRIQQVVRGDSAAYFCASSPYRDREETQYFGPGTRLLVL.

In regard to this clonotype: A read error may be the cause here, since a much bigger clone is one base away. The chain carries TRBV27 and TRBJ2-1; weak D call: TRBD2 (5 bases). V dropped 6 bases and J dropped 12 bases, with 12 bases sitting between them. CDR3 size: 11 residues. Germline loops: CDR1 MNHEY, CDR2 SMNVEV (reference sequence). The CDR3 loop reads CASRDWMWQFF. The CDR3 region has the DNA TGTGCCAGCAGGGACTGGATGTGGCAGTTCTTC.

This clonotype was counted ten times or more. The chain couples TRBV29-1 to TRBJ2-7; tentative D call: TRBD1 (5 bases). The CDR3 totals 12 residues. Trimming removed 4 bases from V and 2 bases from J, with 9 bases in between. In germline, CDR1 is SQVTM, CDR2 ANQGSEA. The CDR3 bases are TGCAGCGTTGTCGGACAAACCTACGAGCAGTACTTC. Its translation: CSVVGQTYEQYF.

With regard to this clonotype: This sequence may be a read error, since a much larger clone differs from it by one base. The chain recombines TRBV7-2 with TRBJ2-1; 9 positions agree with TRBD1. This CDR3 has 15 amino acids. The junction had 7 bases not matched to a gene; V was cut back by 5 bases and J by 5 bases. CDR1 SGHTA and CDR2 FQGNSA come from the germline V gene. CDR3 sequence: CASSPVRDRDNEQFF. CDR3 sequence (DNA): TGTGCCAGCAGCCCAGTCCGGGACAGGGACAATGAGCAGTTCTTC.

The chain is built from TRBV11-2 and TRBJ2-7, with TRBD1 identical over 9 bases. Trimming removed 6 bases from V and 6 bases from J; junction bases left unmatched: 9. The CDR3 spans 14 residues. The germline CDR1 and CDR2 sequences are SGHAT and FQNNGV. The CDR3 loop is CASRVPGQGGEQYF. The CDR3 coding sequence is TGTGCCAGCAGAGTGCCGGGACAGGGAGGCGAGCAGTACTTC.

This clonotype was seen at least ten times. Here the CDR3 DNA reads TGTGCCAGCAGCGGAGGAGCTAATGGCTACACCTTC. It translates to CASSGGANGYTF. The gene calls are TRBV7-9 and TRBJ1-2, with D unresolved. The CDR3 is 12 residues long. Germline CDR1 SEHNR, CDR2 FQNEAQ (reference sequence). The V end lost 5 bases, the J end lost 6 bases, and 10 bases lay between the germline ends.

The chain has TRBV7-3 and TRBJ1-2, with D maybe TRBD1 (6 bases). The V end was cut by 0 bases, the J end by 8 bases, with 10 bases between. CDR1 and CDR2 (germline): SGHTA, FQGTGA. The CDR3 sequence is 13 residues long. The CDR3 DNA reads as TGTGCCAGCAGCTTAACAGCCCAGGGGGGCTACACCTTC. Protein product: CASSLTAQGGYTF.

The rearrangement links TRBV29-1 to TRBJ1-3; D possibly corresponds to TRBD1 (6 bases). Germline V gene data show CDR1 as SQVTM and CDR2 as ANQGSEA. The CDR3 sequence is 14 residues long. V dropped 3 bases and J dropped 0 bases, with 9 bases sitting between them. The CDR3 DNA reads TGCAGCGTTGAGGACAGCTTCTCTGGAAACACCATATATTTT. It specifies CSVEDSFSGNTIYF.

Here the CDR3 DNA reads TGTGCCAGCAGGCCGGGACTAGCGGGCCACAATGAGCAGTTCTTC. This encodes CASRPGLAGHNEQFF. V gene TRBV28 combines with J gene TRBJ2-1, with TRBD2 matching 12 bases. The CDR3 runs 15 residues. The V and J ends lost 6 bases and 5 bases, in that order; junction bases with no gene match: 5. The germline CDR1 and CDR2 sequences are MDHEN and SYDVKM.

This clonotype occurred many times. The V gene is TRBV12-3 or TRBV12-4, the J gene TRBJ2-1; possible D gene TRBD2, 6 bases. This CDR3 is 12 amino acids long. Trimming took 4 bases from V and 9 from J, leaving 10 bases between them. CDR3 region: CASSYGGGEQFF. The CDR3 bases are TGTGCCAGCAGTTACGGGGGAGGTGAGCAGTTCTTC.

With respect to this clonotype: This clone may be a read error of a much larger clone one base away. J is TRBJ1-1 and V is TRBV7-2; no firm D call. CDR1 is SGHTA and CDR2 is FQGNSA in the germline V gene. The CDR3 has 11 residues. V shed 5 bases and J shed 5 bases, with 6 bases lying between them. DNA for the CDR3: TGTGCCAGCAGCCAGAGAACTGAAGCTTTCTTT. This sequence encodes CASSQRTEAFF.

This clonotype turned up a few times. The CDR3 sequence: CSARDPRDYGYTF. The CDR3 DNA sequence: TGCAGTGCTAGAGATCCCAGGGACTATGGCTACACCTTC. V usage is TRBV20-1 and J usage is TRBJ1-2, with D tentatively TRBD1 (5 bases). V was pared by 0 bases and J by 3 bases, with 8 bases between. The CDR3 is made up of 13 amino acids. The germline gives CDR1 DFQATT, CDR2 SNEGSKA (reference sequence).

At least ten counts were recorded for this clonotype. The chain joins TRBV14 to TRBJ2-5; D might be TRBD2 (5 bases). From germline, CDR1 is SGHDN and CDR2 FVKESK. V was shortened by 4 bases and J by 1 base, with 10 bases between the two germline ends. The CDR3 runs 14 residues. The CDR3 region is CASSLGLFQETQYF. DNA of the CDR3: TGTGCCAGCAGCCTAGGACTGTTCCAAGAGACCCAGTACTTC. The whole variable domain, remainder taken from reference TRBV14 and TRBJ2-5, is EAGVTQFPSHSVIEKGQTVTLRCDPISGHDNLYWYRRVMGKEIKFLLHFVKESKQDESGMPNNRFLAERTGGTYSTLKVQPAELEDSGVYFCASSLGLFQETQYFGPGTRLLVL.

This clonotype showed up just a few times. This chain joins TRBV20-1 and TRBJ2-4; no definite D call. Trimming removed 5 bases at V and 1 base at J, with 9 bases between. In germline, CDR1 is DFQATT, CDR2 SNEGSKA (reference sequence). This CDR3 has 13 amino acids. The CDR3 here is CSAEDGAKNIQYF. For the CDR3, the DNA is TGCAGTGCTGAGGACGGGGCCAAAAACATTCAGTACTTC.

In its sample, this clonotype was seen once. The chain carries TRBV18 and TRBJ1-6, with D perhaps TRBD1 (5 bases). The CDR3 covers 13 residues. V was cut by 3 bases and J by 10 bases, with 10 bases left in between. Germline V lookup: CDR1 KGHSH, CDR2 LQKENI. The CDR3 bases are TGTGCCAGCTCACCCGGGACGTGGTCACCCCTCCACTTT. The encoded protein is CASSPGTWSPLHF.

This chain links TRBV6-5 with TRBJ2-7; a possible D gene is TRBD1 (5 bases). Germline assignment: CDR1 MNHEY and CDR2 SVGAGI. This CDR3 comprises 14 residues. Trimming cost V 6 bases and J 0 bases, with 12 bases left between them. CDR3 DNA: TGTGCCAGCAGGGCCGATGGGGCCTCCTACGAGCAGTACTTC. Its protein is CASRADGASYEQYF.